This TCR beta chain stems from a study of vaccination effects on CD4 cells after COVID-19 (dated by TCRdb to between 2021 and 2022). Background on the whole study: The ViraFEST assay stimulated PBMC with viral peptide pools and then used TCR sequencing to identify antigen-specific CD4+ T cell clonotypes by expansion. Some 2 million PBMC per well were cultured with 9 to 10 ug/ml peptides in IMDM containing approximately 4.6% human AB serum, about 9.7 IU/ml IL-2 and gentamicin. Two doses of either the BNT162b2 or the mRNA-1273 mRNA SARS-CoV-2 vaccine were administered to participants. SARS-CoV-2 spike-specific CD4+ TCR repertoires from before and after mRNA vaccination were compared in COVID-19 convalescent patients and in infection-naive vaccine recipients. Cultures from other donors in the study were sequenced using the Oncomine TCR Beta short-read assay on an Illumina iSeq 100. Altogether, 10 COVID-19 convalescent patients and a few SARS-CoV-2-naive healthy vaccine recipients made up the full study.

Libraries came from the immunoSEQ multiplex PCR assay. DNA from the CD4+ T cells that had been cultured and isolated underwent TCR beta CDR3 sequencing. The published analysis was carried out like this. Non-productive TCR sequences were removed and reads were trimmed to the CDR3 region, keeping CDR3s of at least 7 amino acids. The MANAFEST web app was used to identify antigen-specific clonotypes by comparing expansion in peptide wells with expansion in reference cultures. Positive clones required FDR<0.05 expansion versus reference and all other wells, odds ratio above 5, and frequency above 0.1% in two replicate wells. A clonotype was defined as cross-reactive if the clonotype was significantly expanded both in SARS-CoV-2 spike wells and in at least one common cold coronavirus spike condition. CDR3 similarity was assessed by Levenshtein distance using the stringdist R package, and unrooted trees were constructed with ape in R 3.6.1. Here the immuneACCESS table is served through TCRdb, limited to in-frame sequences with V and J called. Missing clones are a known gap in these copies; in checked studies unresolved V genes cover under half, and the rest lacks a known reason. V and J calls and clone size follow that table, whereas D and trimming were derived from the DNA. For this sample there are about 53,000 clones; 60% to 85% appear just once. The biggest ten clones account for 2.5% to 3.5% of the sample.

Results and caveats for the whole study, not just this receptor: The study was limited by a small number of convalescent patients and lacked early post-infection timepoints. Marked clonal contraction was observed in both infection-induced and vaccine-induced clones at late post-vaccination timepoints, consistent with waning T cell responses. In healthy vaccine recipients, vaccine-induced clones were almost all SARS-CoV-2 mono-reactive, with only 1 of 255 cross-reactive with common cold coronaviruses.

To note about this clone: Its antigen target is currently unknown. Nothing much larger sits one base from this clone, and base qualities are not available.

CDR1 and CDR2 are read off the germline V gene (reference sequence) as SEHNR and FQNEAQ. A distance of 13 bases separates the germline ends of V and J, which lose 5 bases and 1 base respectively. The CDR3 runs 15 amino acids, cysteine and phenylalanine included. Just the 45-base CDR3 DNA is kept, in frame starting at base 1. After approximately eleven days of culture, CD4+ T cells were isolated with the EasySep CD4+ T cell isolation kit. Negative nucleocapsid antibody results before and after vaccination confirmed that the healthy vaccine recipients had no prior SARS-CoV-2 infection. Half of the culture medium was replaced with fresh IL-2-containing medium on days 3 and 7. Each peptide stimulation condition was cultured in triplicate wells unless otherwise noted. PBMC were separated from whole blood using Ficoll-Paque Plus gradient centrifugation and were then either cryopreserved at -140C or used fresh. Genomic DNA was extracted from cultured CD4+ T cells with the QIAamp micro DNA kit.

This specimen consisted of CD4+ T cells from PBMCs cultured without peptide, obtained before COVID-19 vaccination. The TCR sequence derives from a human donor who received a COVID-19 vaccine. The chain couples TRBV7-9 to TRBJ2-3; TRBD2 could be the D gene, as 5 bases match. The CDR3 loop reads CASSPRGGGTDTQYF. Read as DNA, the sequence is TGTGCCAGCAGCCCCCGGGGTGGGGGCACAGATACGCAGTATTTT.